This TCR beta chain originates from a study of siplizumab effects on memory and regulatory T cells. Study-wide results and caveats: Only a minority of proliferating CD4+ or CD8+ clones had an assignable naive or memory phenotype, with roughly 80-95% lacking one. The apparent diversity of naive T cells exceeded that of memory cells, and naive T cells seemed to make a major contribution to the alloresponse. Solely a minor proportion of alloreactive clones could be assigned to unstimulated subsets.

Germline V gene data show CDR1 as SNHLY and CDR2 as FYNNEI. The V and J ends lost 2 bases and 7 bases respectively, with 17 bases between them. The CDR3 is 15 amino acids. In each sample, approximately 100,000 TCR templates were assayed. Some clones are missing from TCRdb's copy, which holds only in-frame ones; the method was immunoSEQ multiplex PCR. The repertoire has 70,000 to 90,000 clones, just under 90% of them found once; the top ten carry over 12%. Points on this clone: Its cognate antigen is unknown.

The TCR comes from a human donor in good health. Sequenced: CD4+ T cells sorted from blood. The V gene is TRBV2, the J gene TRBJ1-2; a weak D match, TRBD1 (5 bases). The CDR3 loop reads CASSEQGRSNGGYTF. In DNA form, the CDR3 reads TGTGCCAGCAGTGAACAGGGTCGGTCCAATGGTGGCTACACCTTC.